This TCR beta chain originates from a study of blood T cells in healthy people across ages. This clonotype was found a few times. The antigen is not known. Every donor provided 9.5 to 10 milliliters of peripheral blood. Study-wide findings and caveats: TCR beta diversity was tightly associated with the proportion of naive T cells. Both higher diversity and more naive CD4+ cells marked long-lived donors when set against aged donors.

Using a J-beta primer mix together with a sample-barcoded 5' primer, a second PCR was run for roughly 6 to 11 cycles. TCRdb re-derived calls from the 5' RACE reads in MiXCR, one entry per CDR3 protein. Found here are about 730,000 distinct CDR3 sequences, about 40% of them singletons; the top ten hold more than 20%. CDR3 length equals 17 residues. The germline V gene has CDR1 SGDLS and CDR2 YYNGEE. V gave up 0 bases and J gave up 5 bases; unmatched junction bases: 10. The chain has TRBV9 and TRBJ2-5, with 10 bases fitting TRBD2. The sample was blood. This TCR derives from a woman aged 55-70 years in good health. The CDR3 reads CASSVGASGSIGETQYF. The DNA of the CDR3 is TGTGCCAGCAGCGTAGGGGCTAGCGGGAGTATAGGGGAGACCCAGTACTTC.